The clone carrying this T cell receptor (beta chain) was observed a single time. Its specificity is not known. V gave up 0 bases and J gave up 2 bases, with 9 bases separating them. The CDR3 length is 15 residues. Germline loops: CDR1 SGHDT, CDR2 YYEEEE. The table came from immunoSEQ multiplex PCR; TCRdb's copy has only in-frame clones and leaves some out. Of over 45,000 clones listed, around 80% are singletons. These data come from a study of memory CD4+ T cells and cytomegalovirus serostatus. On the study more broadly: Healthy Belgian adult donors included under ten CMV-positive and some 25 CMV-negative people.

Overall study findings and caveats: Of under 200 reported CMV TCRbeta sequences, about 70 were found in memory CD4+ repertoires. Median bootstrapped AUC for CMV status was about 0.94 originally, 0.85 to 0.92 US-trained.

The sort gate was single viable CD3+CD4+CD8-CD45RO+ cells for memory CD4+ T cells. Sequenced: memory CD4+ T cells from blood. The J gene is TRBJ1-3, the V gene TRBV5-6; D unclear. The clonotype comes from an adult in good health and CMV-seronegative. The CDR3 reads CASSLVSSPGNTIYF. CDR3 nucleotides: TGTGCCAGCAGCTTGGTTTCTTCCCCTGGAAACACCATATATTTT.